Listed here are 24 T cell receptor beta chains from one sample, sequenced in a study of PD-L1 blockade in urothelial cancer. Repertoires were generated with immunoSEQ multiplex PCR, while TCRdb's copy carries only in-frame clones and drops some. The repertoire holds 50,000 to 65,000 clones, with 81% as singletons. Time point indicated: pretreatment peripheral blood. The starting material was PBMCs, obtained around atezolizumab (anti-PD-L1) treatment. The receptors shown here come from a man in his sixties or seventies with urothelial cancer.

The V and J genes are TRBV27 and TRBJ2-5; 8 bases align to TRBD2. J lost 1 base, V lost 4 bases, and 2 bases had no gene match. The length of the CDR3 is 14 residues. The germline gives CDR1 MNHEY, CDR2 SMNVEV (reference sequence). In DNA, the CDR3 is TGTGCCAGCAGTTCCAGCGGGGGCCAAGAGACCCAGTACTTC. Protein product: CASSSSGGQETQYF.

This clone was counted once. This chain uses TRBV11-1 with TRBJ2-1, with unresolved D. This CDR3 is built from 15 residues. Trimming took 4 bases from V and 2 from J, leaving 12 bases between them. Germline V CDR1 and CDR2: SGHAT, FQDESV (reference sequence). CDR3 protein: CASSYDGDPYNEQFF. DNA for the CDR3: TGTGCCAGCAGCTATGACGGAGACCCCTACAATGAGCAGTTCTTC.

The rearrangement links TRBV25-1 to TRBJ2-1; 9 nucleotides match TRBD1. The CDR3 consists of 13 residues. The germline V gene encodes CDR1 MGHDK and CDR2 SYGVNS. J lost 10 bases, V lost 5 bases, and 6 bases had no gene match. The CDR3 reads CASSRPGQGEQFF. For the CDR3, the DNA is TGTGCCAGCAGTCGCCCAGGACAGGGGGAGCAGTTCTTC.

The chain joins TRBV5-1 to TRBJ1-1, with D perhaps matching TRBD1 (6 bases). The CDR3 is 15 amino acids. The V gene's germline CDR1 is SGHRS and CDR2 YFSETQ. The V and J ends lost 4 bases and 0 bases respectively, with 13 bases between them. CDR3 residues: CASSPGQPLNTEAFF. CDR3 DNA: TGCGCCAGCAGCCCGGGACAACCTTTGAACACTGAAGCTTTCTTT.

This chain uses TRBV27 with TRBJ2-5; tentatively, D is TRBD1 (5 bases). V shed 7 bases and J shed 10 bases, with 16 bases lying between them. The CDR3 spans 12 residues. The germline V gene encodes CDR1 MNHEY and CDR2 SMNVEV (reference sequence). In DNA, the CDR3 is TGTGCCAGCACCTTACCTAGACAGTACCAGTACTTC. Its protein product is CASTLPRQYQYF.

This chain joins TRBV5-4 and TRBJ2-7, with 10 bases fitting TRBD2. The trim removed 0 bases at V and 4 bases at J, leaving 7 bases unmatched. The CDR3 has 16 residues. Looked up from germline, CDR1 is SGHNT and CDR2 is YYREEE (reference sequence). The CDR3 DNA sequence: TGTGCCAGCAGCTTGGTAGGTGGGACTAGCGAATACGAGCAGTACTTC. Translation gives CASSLVGGTSEYEQYF.

The chain has TRBV28 and TRBJ1-1; D unresolved. The CDR3 is made up of 13 amino acids. Deletions cut 2 bases from V and 1 base from J, with 5 bases between. From germline, CDR1 is MDHEN and CDR2 SYDVKM. The DNA for the CDR3 is TGTGCCAGCAGTTTAACAGCGAACACTGAAGCTTTCTTT. Its protein product is CASSLTANTEAFF.

This clone was found once. The V gene is TRBV7-2, the J gene TRBJ2-7; possibly TRBD2 for D (6 bases). CDR1 SGHTA and CDR2 FQGNSA come from the germline V gene. Trimming shortened V by 3 bases and J by 6 bases, and 18 bases separated the two germline ends. The CDR3 sequence is 15 residues long. The CDR3 DNA follows: TGTGCCAGCAGCTTTCGTTACGGGAGTTCGGTCGAGCAGTACTTC. Amino acids: CASSFRYGSSVEQYF.

V and J are TRBV6-5 and TRBJ1-2; D is possibly TRBD1 (6 bases). The CDR3 has 12 amino acids. Germline V gene data show CDR1 as MNHEY and CDR2 as SVGAGI. V shed 0 bases and J shed 7 bases, with 6 bases lying between them. As DNA, the CDR3 is TGTGCCAGCAGTTACTCCAGGGGTGGCTACACCTTC. Translating it yields CASSYSRGGYTF.

The chain is built from TRBV5-6 and TRBJ2-7; TRBD1 matches 8 bases. The germline gives CDR1 SGHDT, CDR2 YYEEEE. This CDR3 is 14 amino acids long. With 0 bases clipped from V and 7 bases from J, the junction kept 6 bases outside the gene matches. For the CDR3, the DNA is TGTGCCAGCAGCTTGGTGGACAGGGAGGAAGAGCAGTACTTC. Translation: CASSLVDREEEQYF.

This chain connects TRBV29-1 to TRBJ2-3; perhaps TRBD2 as D (5 bases). CDR1 and CDR2 from the germline V gene are SQVTM and ANQGSEA. V shed 4 bases and J shed 1 base, with 12 bases lying between them. CDR3 length equals 14 residues. Here the CDR3 reads CSVGWSGRTDTQYF. CDR3 DNA sequence: TGCAGCGTTGGCTGGAGCGGCCGCACAGATACGCAGTATTTT.

This clone was seen more than once but under ten times. The gene calls are TRBV10-3 and TRBJ1-1, with 7 nucleotides matching TRBD1. Germline values: CDR1 ENHRY, CDR2 SYGVKD. V was pared by 4 bases and J by 4 bases, with 6 bases of the junction left unmatched. There are 14 residues in the CDR3. CDR3 sequence (DNA): TGTGCCATCAGTGCAAGACAGGGTAGCACTGAAGCTTTCTTT. Amino acids: CAISARQGSTEAFF.

The CDR3, as DNA: TGTGCCAGCAGTAACAAACAGGGAAACCACGAGCAGTACTTC. Translation gives CASSNKQGNHEQYF. The rearrangement uses TRBV6-6 and TRBJ2-7; D may be TRBD1 (6 bases). CDR3 size: 14 residues. Between the trimmed V and J ends, which lost 5 bases and 5 bases, there was a span of 16 bases. Germline CDR1 MNHNY, CDR2 SVGAGI (reference sequence).

This rearrangement joins TRBV5-6 to TRBJ2-5; 13 bases agree with TRBD2. V lost 4 bases to trimming and J lost 5 bases; unmatched junction nucleotides: 5. This CDR3 spans 15 amino acids. Germline CDR1 SGHDT, CDR2 YYEEEE. As DNA, the CDR3 is TGTGCCAGCAGCCCGGGACTAGCGGGAAGGGAGACCCAGTACTTC. Translated: CASSPGLAGRETQYF.

The chain combines TRBV19 with TRBJ2-3, with D possibly TRBD1 on 6 matching bases. The V end was cut by 3 bases, the J end by 3 bases, with 13 bases between. Germline loops: CDR1 LNHDA, CDR2 SQIVND (reference sequence). This CDR3 has 15 amino acids. The chain's CDR3 is CASSMGAGTTDTQYF. CDR3 sequence (DNA): TGTGCCAGTAGTATGGGGGCGGGTACAACAGATACGCAGTATTTT.

The chain combines TRBV19 with TRBJ2-5, with a tentative D call TRBD1 (6 bases). Per the germline V gene, CDR1 is LNHDA and CDR2 is SQIVND (reference sequence). Trimming pared 5 bases from V and 1 base from J, leaving 14 bases between. The CDR3 totals 15 residues. The CDR3 sequence: CASSVGTQFQETQYF. The CDR3 nucleotides are TGTGCCAGTAGTGTAGGGACACAATTCCAAGAGACCCAGTACTTC.

The rearrangement uses TRBV29-1 and TRBJ2-5, with D unresolved. The V end lost 6 bases, the J end lost 2 bases, and 19 bases lay between the germline ends. This CDR3 comprises 15 residues. CDR1 SQVTM and CDR2 ANQGSEA come from the germline V gene. Here the CDR3 reads CSVLISPGRQETQYF. The CDR3, as DNA: TGCAGCGTCTTGATTTCCCCTGGCAGACAAGAGACCCAGTACTTC. Combining the CDR3 with reference TRBV29-1 and TRBJ2-5 gives the whole variable domain SAVISQKPSRDICQRGTSLTIQCQVDSQVTMMFWYRQQPGQSLTLIATANQGSEATYESGFVIDKFPISRPNLTFSTLTVSNMSPEDSSIYLCSVLISPGRQETQYFGPGTRLLVL.

The table lists this clone with a count of one. This chain uses TRBV19 with TRBJ2-3, with 10 bases aligning to TRBD2. Losses at the gene ends were 2 bases for V and 5 bases for J; bases not matched to a gene: 7. The CDR3 contains 16 residues. Per the germline V gene, CDR1 is LNHDA and CDR2 is SQIVND (reference sequence). The CDR3 reads CASSISGRASGDTQYF. Here the CDR3 DNA reads TGTGCCAGTAGTATAAGCGGGAGGGCCAGTGGAGATACGCAGTATTTT.

The chain links TRBV27 to TRBJ1-5, with 7 bases fitting TRBD1. With 5 bases clipped from V and 5 bases from J, the junction kept 9 bases outside the gene matches. The CDR3 covers 15 residues. From germline, CDR1 is MNHEY and CDR2 SMNVEV (reference sequence). The chain's CDR3 is CASSQTDRAHQPQHF. The CDR3 DNA reads TGTGCCAGCAGTCAGACCGACAGGGCTCATCAGCCCCAGCATTTT.

This clone showed up just once. V is TRBV2 and J is TRBJ2-5, with a tentative D call TRBD2 (5 bases). The CDR3 has 12 amino acids. The V and J ends lost 7 bases and 7 bases respectively, with 13 bases between them. Germline CDR1 and CDR2: SNHLY and FYNNEI. CDR3 coding DNA: TGTGCCAGCAAGGTGGACGGGGTGACCCAGTACTTC. This encodes CASKVDGVTQYF.

This sequence joins TRBV5-8 and TRBJ2-2, with D possibly matching TRBD2 (6 bases). Germline V gives CDR1 SGHTS, CDR2 YDEGEE. This CDR3 region has 12 residues. V shed 3 bases and J shed 16 bases, with 16 bases lying between them. The CDR3 DNA reads as TGTGCCAGCAGCTCCCGGGAGACGCATCCGTTTTTT. It yields the protein CASSSRETHPFF.

The J gene is TRBJ2-2, the V gene TRBV28; TRBD2 matches 11 bases. V gave up 5 bases and J gave up 3 bases; unmatched junction bases: 8. The CDR3 runs 17 residues. CDR1 and CDR2 (germline): MDHEN, SYDVKM. The DNA for the CDR3 is TGTGCCAGCAGTCCATTGGGACTAGCGGTATACACCGGGGAGCTGTTTTTT. This encodes CASSPLGLAVYTGELFF.

The J gene is TRBJ2-5, the V gene TRBV7-8; the D gene is possibly TRBD2 (6 bases). CDR3 length: 16 residues. V was clipped by 9 bases and J by 2 bases, with 22 bases between them. Per germline, CDR1 SGHVS and CDR2 FQNEAQ. The CDR3 reads CASLPGLRNPQETQYF. The CDR3 DNA sequence: TGTGCCAGTTTACCGGGACTCCGAAACCCTCAAGAGACCCAGTACTTC. The full variable domain, with the rest looked up from reference TRBV7-8 and TRBJ2-5, is GAGVSQSPRYKVAKRGQDVALRCDPISGHVSLFWYQQALGQGPEFLTYFQNEAQLDKSGLPSDRFFAERPEGSVSTLKIQRTQQEDSAVYLCASLPGLRNPQETQYFGPGTRLLVL.

V and J are TRBV6-5 and TRBJ2-7, with TRBD1 matching over 7 bases. CDR1 MNHEY and CDR2 SVGAGI come from the germline V gene. The length of the CDR3 is 16 residues. Trimming cost V 0 bases and J 4 bases; bases outside gene matches: 9. CDR3 nucleotides: TGTGCCAGCAGTTACTCAACAGGGGCCGGTCAGTACGAGCAGTACTTC. Translating it yields CASSYSTGAGQYEQYF.